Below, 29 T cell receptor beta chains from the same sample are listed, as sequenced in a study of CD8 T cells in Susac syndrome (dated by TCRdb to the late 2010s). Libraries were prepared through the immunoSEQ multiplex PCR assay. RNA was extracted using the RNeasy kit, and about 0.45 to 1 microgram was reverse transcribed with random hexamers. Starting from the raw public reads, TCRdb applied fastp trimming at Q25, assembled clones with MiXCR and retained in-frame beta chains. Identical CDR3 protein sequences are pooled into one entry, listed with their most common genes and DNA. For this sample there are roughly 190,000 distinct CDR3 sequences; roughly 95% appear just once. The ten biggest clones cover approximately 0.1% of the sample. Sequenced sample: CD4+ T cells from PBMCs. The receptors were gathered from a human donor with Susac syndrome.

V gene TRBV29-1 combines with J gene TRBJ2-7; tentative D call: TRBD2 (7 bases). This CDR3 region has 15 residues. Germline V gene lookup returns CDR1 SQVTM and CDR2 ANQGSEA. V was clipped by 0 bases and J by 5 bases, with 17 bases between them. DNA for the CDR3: TGCAGCGTTGAAGATGGGGAGGGGGGGCTTAACGAGCAGTACTTC. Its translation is CSVEDGEGGLNEQYF.

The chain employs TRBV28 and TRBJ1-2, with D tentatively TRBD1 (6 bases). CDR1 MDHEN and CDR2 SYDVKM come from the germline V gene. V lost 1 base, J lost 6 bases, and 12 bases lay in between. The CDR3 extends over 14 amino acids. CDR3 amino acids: CASSLSITGHGYTF. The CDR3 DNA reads TGTGCCAGCAGTTTATCCATCACAGGGCATGGCTACACCTTC.

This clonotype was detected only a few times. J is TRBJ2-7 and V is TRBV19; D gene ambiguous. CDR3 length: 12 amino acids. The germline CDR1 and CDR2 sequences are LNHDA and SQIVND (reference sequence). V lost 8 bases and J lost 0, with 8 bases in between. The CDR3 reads CASEGSSYEQYF. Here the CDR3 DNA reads TGTGCCAGTGAAGGTAGCTCCTACGAGCAGTACTTC.

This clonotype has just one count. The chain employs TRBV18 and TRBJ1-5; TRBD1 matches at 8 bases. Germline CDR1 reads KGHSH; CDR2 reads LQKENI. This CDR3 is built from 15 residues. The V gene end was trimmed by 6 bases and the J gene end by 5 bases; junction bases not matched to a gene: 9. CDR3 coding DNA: TGTGCCAGCTCCCCCCGGACAGGGTTTGATCAGCCCCAGCATTTT. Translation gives CASSPRTGFDQPQHF.

The CDR3 region has the DNA TGTGCCAGCAGCCAGGACAGGGCTTTTAGGGCCCAGCATTTT. Protein: CASSQDRAFRAQHF. V is TRBV5-6 and J is TRBJ1-5; TRBD1 matches at 8 bases. The CDR3 is made up of 14 amino acids. With V trimmed by 4 bases and J by 11 bases, 11 bases remained unmatched. The germline CDR1 and CDR2 sequences are SGHDT and YYEEEE.

CDR3 protein: CASRAGEVGTEAFF. CDR3 sequence (DNA): TGTGCCAGCAGGGCCGGGGAGGTGGGCACTGAAGCTTTCTTT. V usage is TRBV9 and J usage is TRBJ1-1; D unresolved. V was pared by 5 bases and J by 4 bases, with 15 bases between. The length of the CDR3 is 14 residues. Germline CDR1 SGDLS, CDR2 YYNGEE. The full variable domain, its missing parts supplied by reference TRBV9 and TRBJ1-1, is DSGVTQTPKHLITATGQRVTLRCSPRSGDLSVYWYQQSLDQGLQFLIQYYNGEERAKGNILERFSAQQFPDLHSELNLSSLELGDSALYFCASRAGEVGTEAFFGQGTRLTVV.

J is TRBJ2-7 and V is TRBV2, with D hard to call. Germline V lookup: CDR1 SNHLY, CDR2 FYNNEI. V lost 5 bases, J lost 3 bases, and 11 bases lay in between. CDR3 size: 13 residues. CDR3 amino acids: CASSPSAYYEQYF. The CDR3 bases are TGTGCCAGCAGTCCCAGCGCTTACTACGAGCAGTACTTC.

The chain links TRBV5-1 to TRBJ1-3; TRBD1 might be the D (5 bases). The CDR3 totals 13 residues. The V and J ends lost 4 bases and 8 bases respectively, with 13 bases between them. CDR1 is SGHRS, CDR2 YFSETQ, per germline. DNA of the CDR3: TGCGCCAGCAGCCCGACCGCCAGGGACACCATATATTTT. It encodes CASSPTARDTIYF.

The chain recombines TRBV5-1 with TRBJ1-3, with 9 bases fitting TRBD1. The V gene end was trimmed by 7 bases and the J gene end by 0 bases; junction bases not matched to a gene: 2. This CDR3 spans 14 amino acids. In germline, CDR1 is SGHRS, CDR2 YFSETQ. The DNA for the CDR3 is TGCGCCAGCGGACAGGGGCTCTCTGGAAACACCATATATTTT. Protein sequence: CASGQGLSGNTIYF. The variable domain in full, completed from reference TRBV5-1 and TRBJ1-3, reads KAGVTQTPRYLIKTRGQQVTLSCSPISGHRSVSWYQQTPGQGLQFLFEYFSETQRNKGNFPGRFSGRQFSNSRSEMNVSTLELGDSALYLCASGQGLSGNTIYFGEGSWLTVV.

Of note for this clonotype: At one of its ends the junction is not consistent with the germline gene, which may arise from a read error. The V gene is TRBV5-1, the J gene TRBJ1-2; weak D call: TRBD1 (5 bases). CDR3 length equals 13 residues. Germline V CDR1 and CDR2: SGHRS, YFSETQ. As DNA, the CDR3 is TGCGCCAGCACCTTGGGGCAGGAGTATGGCTACACCTTC. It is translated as CASTLGQEYGYTF.

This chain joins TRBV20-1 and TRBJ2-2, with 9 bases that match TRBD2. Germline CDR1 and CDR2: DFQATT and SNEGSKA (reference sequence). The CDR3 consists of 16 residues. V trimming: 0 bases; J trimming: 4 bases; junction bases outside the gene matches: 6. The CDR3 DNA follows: TGCAGTGCTAGAGAGGCCAGCGGGGGGTTCACCGGGGAGCTGTTTTTT. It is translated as CSAREASGGFTGELFF.

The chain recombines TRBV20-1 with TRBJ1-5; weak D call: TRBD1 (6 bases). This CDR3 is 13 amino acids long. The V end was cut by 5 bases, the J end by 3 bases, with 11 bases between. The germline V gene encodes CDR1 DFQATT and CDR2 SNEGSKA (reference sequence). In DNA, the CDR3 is TGCAGTGCTGCTGACAGGATCAATCAGCCCCAGCATTTT. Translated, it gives CSAADRINQPQHF.

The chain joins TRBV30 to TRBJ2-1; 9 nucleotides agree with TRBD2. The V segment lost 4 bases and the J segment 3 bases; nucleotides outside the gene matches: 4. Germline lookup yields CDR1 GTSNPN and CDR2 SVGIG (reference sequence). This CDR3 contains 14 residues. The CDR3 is CAWTAGGNYNEQFF. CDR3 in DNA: TGTGCCTGGACAGCGGGGGGAAACTACAATGAGCAGTTCTTC.

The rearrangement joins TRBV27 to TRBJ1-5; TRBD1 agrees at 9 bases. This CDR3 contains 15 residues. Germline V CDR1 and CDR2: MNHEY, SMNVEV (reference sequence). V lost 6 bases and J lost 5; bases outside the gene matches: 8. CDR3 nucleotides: TGTGCCAGCAGATCTACCGGGACAGGGTATCAGCCCCAGCATTTT. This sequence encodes CASRSTGTGYQPQHF.

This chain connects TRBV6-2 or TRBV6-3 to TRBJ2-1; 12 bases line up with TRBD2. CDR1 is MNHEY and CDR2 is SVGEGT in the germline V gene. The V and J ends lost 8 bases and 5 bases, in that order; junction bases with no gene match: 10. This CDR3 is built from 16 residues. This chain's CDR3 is CASDLAGGAGNNEQFF. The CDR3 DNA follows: TGTGCCAGCGATCTAGCGGGGGGGGCCGGTAACAATGAGCAGTTCTTC.

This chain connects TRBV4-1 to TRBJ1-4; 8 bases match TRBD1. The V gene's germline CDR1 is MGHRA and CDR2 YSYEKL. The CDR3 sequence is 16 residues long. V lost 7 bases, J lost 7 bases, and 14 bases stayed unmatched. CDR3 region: CASTLYPTGASEKLFF. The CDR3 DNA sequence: TGCGCCAGCACCCTGTACCCGACAGGGGCGAGTGAAAAACTGTTTTTT.

For the CDR3, the DNA is TGTGCCAGCAGGGGACAGGGAGATCAGCCCCAGCATTTT. Encoded protein: CASRGQGDQPQHF. The rearrangement links TRBV6-2 or TRBV6-3 to TRBJ1-5, with 9 bases matching TRBD1. The germline V gene encodes CDR1 MNHEY and CDR2 SVGEGT. The CDR3 has 13 residues. The junction had 2 bases not matched to a gene; V was cut back by 6 bases and J by 5 bases.

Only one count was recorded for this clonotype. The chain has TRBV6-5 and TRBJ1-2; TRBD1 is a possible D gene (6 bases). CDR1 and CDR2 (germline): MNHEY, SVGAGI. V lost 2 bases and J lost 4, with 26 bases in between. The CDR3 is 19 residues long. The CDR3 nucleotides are TGTGCCAGCAGTTACACAACCGGAGGGGGACATGGAAAACCCTATGGCTACACCTTC. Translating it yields CASSYTTGGGHGKPYGYTF.

The CDR3 DNA reads TGTGCCACCGGAGGGGGACAGAAATTTAGCTCCTATAATTCACCCCTCCACTTT. This sequence encodes CATGGGQKFSSYNSPLHF. V and J are TRBV4-2 and TRBJ1-6, with 7 nucleotides matching TRBD1. From germline, CDR1 is LGHNA and CDR2 YNFKEQ. Germline trimming cut 10 bases from V and 0 bases from J; bases unmatched to any gene: 15. The CDR3 is made up of 18 amino acids.

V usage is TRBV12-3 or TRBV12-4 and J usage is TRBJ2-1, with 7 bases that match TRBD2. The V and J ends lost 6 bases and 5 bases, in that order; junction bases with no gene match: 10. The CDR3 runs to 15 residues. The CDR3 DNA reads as TGTGCCAGCAGCCGTCCGGGGGGTAAGGACAATGAGCAGTTCTTC. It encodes CASSRPGGKDNEQFF.

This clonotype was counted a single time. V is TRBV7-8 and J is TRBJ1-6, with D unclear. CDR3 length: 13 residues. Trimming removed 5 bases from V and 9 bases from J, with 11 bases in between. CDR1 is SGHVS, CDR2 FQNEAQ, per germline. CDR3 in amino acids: CASSLLPGSPLHF. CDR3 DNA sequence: TGTGCCAGCAGCCTACTCCCCGGTTCACCCCTCCACTTT. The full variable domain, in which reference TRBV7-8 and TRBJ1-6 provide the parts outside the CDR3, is GAGVSQSPRYKVAKRGQDVALRCDPISGHVSLFWYQQALGQGPEFLTYFQNEAQLDKSGLPSDRFFAERPEGSVSTLKIQRTQQEDSAVYLCASSLLPGSPLHFGNGTRLTVT.

Here the CDR3 DNA reads TGTGCCAGCAGCCCCTTGGGCGCAATGAACACTGAAGCTTTCTTT. Encoded protein: CASSPLGAMNTEAFF. The rearrangement uses TRBV7-3 and TRBJ1-1, with unresolved D. The V end was cut by 5 bases, the J end by 0 bases, with 13 bases between. Germline CDR1 and CDR2: SGHTA and FQGTGA. This CDR3 spans 15 amino acids.

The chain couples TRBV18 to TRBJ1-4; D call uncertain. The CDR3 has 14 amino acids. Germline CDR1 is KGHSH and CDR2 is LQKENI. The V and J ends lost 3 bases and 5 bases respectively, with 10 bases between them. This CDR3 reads CASSPPGPNEKLFF. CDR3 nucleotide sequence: TGTGCCAGCTCACCTCCGGGTCCCAATGAAAAACTGTTTTTT.

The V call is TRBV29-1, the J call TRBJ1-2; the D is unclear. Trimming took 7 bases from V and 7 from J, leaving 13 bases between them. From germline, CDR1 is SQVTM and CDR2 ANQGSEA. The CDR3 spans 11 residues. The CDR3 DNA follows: TGCAGCGGCGCGGTAGCGGGTGGCTACACCTTC. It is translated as CSGAVAGGYTF. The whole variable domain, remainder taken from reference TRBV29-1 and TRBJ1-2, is SAVISQKPSRDICQRGTSLTIQCQVDSQVTMMFWYRQQPGQSLTLIATANQGSEATYESGFVIDKFPISRPNLTFSTLTVSNMSPEDSSIYLCSGAVAGGYTFGSGTRLTVV.

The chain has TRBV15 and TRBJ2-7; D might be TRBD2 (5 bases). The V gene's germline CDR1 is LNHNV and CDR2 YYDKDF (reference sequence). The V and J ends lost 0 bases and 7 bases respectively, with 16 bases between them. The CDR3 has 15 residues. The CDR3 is CATSRDEYQTGEQYF. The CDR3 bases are TGTGCCACCAGCAGAGATGAGTACCAGACGGGGGAGCAGTACTTC.

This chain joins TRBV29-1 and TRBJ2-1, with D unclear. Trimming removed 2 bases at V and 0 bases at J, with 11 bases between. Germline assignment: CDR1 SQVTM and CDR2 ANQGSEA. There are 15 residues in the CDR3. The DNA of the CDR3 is TGCAGCGTTGAAAGTCGGGTCAGCTCCTACAATGAGCAGTTCTTC. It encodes CSVESRVSSYNEQFF.

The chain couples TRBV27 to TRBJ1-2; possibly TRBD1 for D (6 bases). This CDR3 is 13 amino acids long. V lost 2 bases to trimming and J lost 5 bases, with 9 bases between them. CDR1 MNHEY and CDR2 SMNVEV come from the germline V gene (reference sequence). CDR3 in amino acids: CASSLDRTYGYTF. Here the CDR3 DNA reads TGTGCCAGCAGTTTAGACAGGACTTATGGCTACACCTTC.

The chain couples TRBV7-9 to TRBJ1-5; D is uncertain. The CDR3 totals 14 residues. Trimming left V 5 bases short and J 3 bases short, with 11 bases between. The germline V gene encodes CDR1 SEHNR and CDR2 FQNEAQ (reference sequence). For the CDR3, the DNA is TGTGCCAGCAGCCGACTACAAGTCAATCAGCCCCAGCATTTT. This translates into CASSRLQVNQPQHF.

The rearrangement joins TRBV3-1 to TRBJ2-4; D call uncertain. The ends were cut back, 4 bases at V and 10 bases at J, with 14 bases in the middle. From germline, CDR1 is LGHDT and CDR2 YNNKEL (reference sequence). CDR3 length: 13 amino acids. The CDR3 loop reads CASSRPPALIQYF. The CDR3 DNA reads TGTGCCAGCAGCCGCCCCCCAGCATTGATTCAGTACTTC.